This T cell receptor (beta chain) was identified during a study of OX40 agonist ivuxolimab in advanced cancers. The method was immunoSEQ multiplex PCR; TCRdb's version includes in-frame clones alone and lacks a portion of them. The data contain some 70,000 clones, more than 85% of them seen just once; the ten biggest clones take up around 1.1%. A word on this clone: What it recognizes is unknown.

General study results and limits: Normalized T-cell clonal expansion was also low in some nonresponders.

J was trimmed by 4 bases and V by 10 bases; bases with no gene match: 13. CDR3 size: 14 residues. In germline, CDR1 is KGHSH, CDR2 LQKENI. Material: CD4+ or CD8+ T cells sorted from blood, obtained in a trial of the OX40 agonist ivuxolimab. This clonotype was obtained from an adult with an advanced solid tumor such as melanoma, head and neck, liver or kidney cancer. This chain connects TRBV18 to TRBJ2-7; 7 bases line up with TRBD1. CDR3 amino acids: CATREDRPPYEQYF. DNA for the CDR3: TGTGCCACACGTGAGGACAGGCCCCCGTACGAGCAGTACTTC. The full variable domain, its missing parts supplied by reference TRBV18 and TRBJ2-7, is NAGVMQNPRHLVRRRGQEARLRCSPMKGHSHVYWYRQLPEEGLKFMVYLQKENIIDESGMPKERFSAEFPKEGPSILRIQQVVRGDSAAYFCATREDRPPYEQYFGPGTRLTVT.